Detailed here is one T cell receptor beta chain. The data were taken from a study of cytomegalovirus exposure and HLA in healthy donors. This CDR3 has 11 amino acids. The V and J ends lost 2 bases and 6 bases respectively, with 7 bases between them. Germline V gene data show CDR1 as DFQATT and CDR2 as SNEGSKA (reference sequence). This PCR relied on a set of 60 Vbeta primers and 13 Jbeta primers. Profiling relied on immunoSEQ multiplex PCR, and the TCRdb table lists in-frame clones only, not all of them. This table holds some 130,000 clones. V usage is TRBV20-1 and J usage is TRBJ1-2; D is ambiguous. The sequencing input was PBMCs. This TCR came from a man between 18 and 29 years old in good health and CMV-seronegative. CDR3 bases: TGCAGTGCTAGAAGGGAGAATGGCTACACCTTC. This gives the protein CSARRENGYTF.